Listed here is a single T cell receptor beta chain. These data come from a study of blood T cell repertoires in COVID-19. The CDR3 has 14 amino acids. V lost 4 bases to trimming and J lost 10 bases; unmatched junction nucleotides: 7. Germline-derived CDR1 and CDR2 are SGHAT and FQNNGV. Repertoires were generated with immunoSEQ multiplex PCR, while TCRdb's copy carries only in-frame clones and drops some. Of roughly 300,000 clones in the sample, around 85% were seen once. The chain combines TRBV11-2 with TRBJ1-6; the match to TRBD1 covers 7 bases. Sequencing was carried out using PBMCs or T cells enriched from blood (not recorded which). This receptor was obtained from a woman in her 50s who had recovered from COVID-19. The CDR3 here is CASSSQGSPSPLHF. The CDR3 nucleotides read TGTGCCAGCAGCTCACAGGGGTCTCCATCACCCCTCCACTTT.